A single sample is the source of the 3 T cell receptor beta chains below, sequenced in a study of blood T cell repertoires in COVID-19 (dated by TCRdb to 2018 to 2021). The library was generated by the immunoSEQ multiplex PCR assay. TCRdb mirrors the immuneACCESS table, restricted to in-frame sequences. Some clones are absent from its copies; in checked studies, under half trace to an unresolved V gene, and the reason for the others is unknown. Present in this sample are over 150,000 clones, 75% to 90% of which were seen just once. Approximately 6.2% of the sample rests with the top ten. Sequences were obtained from PBMCs or T cells enriched from blood (not recorded which). The receptor source for this set is a man in his forties who had recovered from COVID-19.

Comment on this clone: Other DNA variants within this sample encode the same CDR3. The rearrangement uses TRBV7-3 and TRBJ1-2; tentative D call: TRBD1 (5 bases). Trimming stripped 0 bases from V and 8 bases from J, with 13 bases between. Germline assignment: CDR1 SGHTA and CDR2 FQGTGA. The CDR3 spans 14 residues. The CDR3, as DNA: TGTGCCAGCAGCTTAACTCCAGGGTTAGAAGGCTACACCTTC. Translating it yields CASSLTPGLEGYTF. Filled out from reference TRBV7-3 and TRBJ1-2, the complete variable domain reads GAGVSQTPSNKVTEKGKYVELRCDPISGHTALYWYRQSLGQGPEFLIYFQGTGAADDSGLPNDRFFAVRPEGSVSTLKIQRTERGDSAVYLCASSLTPGLEGYTFGSGTRLTVV.

J is TRBJ2-3 and V is TRBV5-1; D possibly corresponds to TRBD2 (5 bases). The germline CDR1 and CDR2 sequences are SGHRS and YFSETQ. V was cut by 4 bases and J by 1 base, with 16 bases left in between. The CDR3 has 16 residues. The CDR3 nucleotides read TGCGCCAGCAGCCCCAATCGACCCGGGGGCACAGATACGCAGTATTTT. This codes for CASSPNRPGGTDTQYF.

The CDR3 DNA reads TGTGCCAGCAGCCAAGGGCAGATGAACACTGAAGCTTTCTTT. Protein: CASSQGQMNTEAFF. This chain links TRBV3-1 (or the pseudogene TRBV3-2) with TRBJ1-1, with unresolved D. Trimming pared 1 base from V and 0 bases from J, leaving 6 bases between. The CDR3 loop spans 14 amino acids. Germline V CDR1 and CDR2: LGHDT, YNNKEL (reference sequence).